This is a list of T cell receptor beta chains from one sample in a study of blood T cell repertoires in COVID-19. Clones were read by immunoSEQ multiplex PCR, and TCRdb kept only the in-frame ones, dropping some. The sample lists approximately 120,000 clones; around four fifths were seen once. Sequencing input: peripheral blood. The receptor source for this set is a man aged 60 to 69 with acute or convalescent COVID-19. The CDR3 runs from the conserved cysteine through the conserved F or W. Where a row states a size, it is once, few, many or the class of an expanded clone; other rows omit it.

clone_size	v_call	j_call	cdr3_aa
-	TRBV2	TRBJ2-1	CASTGGSYNEQFF
-	TRBV12-3/TRBV12-4	TRBJ1-5	CASTYSNQPQHF
-	TRBV2	TRBJ2-2	CASSDSGRTGELFF
-	TRBV20-1	TRBJ2-5	CSAGGGETQYF
-	TRBV18	TRBJ1-5	CASSPPGSTTGGQPQHF
once	TRBV19	TRBJ2-2	CASSISGAGTGELFF
-	TRBV4-1	TRBJ1-5	CASSQDPGSFGNQPQHF
-	TRBV28	TRBJ2-7	CASTPGAGGLYEQYF
-	TRBV2	TRBJ1-5	CASSGQGGGQPQHF
-	TRBV15	TRBJ1-5	CATSRDRGQPQHF
-	TRBV5-4	TRBJ1-2	CASSLPGSPYTF
-	TRBV7-3	TRBJ2-7	CASSRDGRASGEQYF
-	TRBV19	TRBJ1-5	CATEEVGRGNQPQHF
-	TRBV28	TRBJ1-4	CASVSTRSTNEKLFF
once	TRBV2	TRBJ2-7	CASSEGRGGEQYF
-	TRBV10-1	TRBJ1-6	CASSDLNRVNSPLHF
-	TRBV11-2	TRBJ2-7	CASTFLVTSYEQYF
-	TRBV24-1	TRBJ2-1	CATSDSSRGKQFF
-	TRBV7-9	TRBJ1-4	CASSLRDSGNEKLFF
-	TRBV27	TRBJ2-7	CASSFRYEGQSSYEQYF
-	TRBV6-5	TRBJ1-3	CASRIITGSGNTIYF
once	TRBV5-1	TRBJ1-6	CASSYNRGANNSPLHF
-	TRBV15	TRBJ1-2	CATSRGTSGTANYGYTF
-	TRBV28	TRBJ2-1	CASSSSHNRDKGKYNEQFF
-	TRBV12-3/TRBV12-4	TRBJ1-5	CASSLTGAQPQHF
-	TRBV6-5	TRBJ1-3	CASSYSGEGLGNTIYF
once	TRBV27	TRBJ2-1	CASSFDPGQGISNEQFF
once	TRBV30	TRBJ2-7	CAWISLGAEMSEQYF
-	TRBV5-6	TRBJ2-5	CASSLTGRGQETQYF
-	TRBV11-3	TRBJ2-4	CASSLSAGGNIQYF
-	TRBV28	TRBJ1-1	CASSLLRQTFEAFF
-	TRBV6-5	TRBJ1-6	CASSYSEGPLHF